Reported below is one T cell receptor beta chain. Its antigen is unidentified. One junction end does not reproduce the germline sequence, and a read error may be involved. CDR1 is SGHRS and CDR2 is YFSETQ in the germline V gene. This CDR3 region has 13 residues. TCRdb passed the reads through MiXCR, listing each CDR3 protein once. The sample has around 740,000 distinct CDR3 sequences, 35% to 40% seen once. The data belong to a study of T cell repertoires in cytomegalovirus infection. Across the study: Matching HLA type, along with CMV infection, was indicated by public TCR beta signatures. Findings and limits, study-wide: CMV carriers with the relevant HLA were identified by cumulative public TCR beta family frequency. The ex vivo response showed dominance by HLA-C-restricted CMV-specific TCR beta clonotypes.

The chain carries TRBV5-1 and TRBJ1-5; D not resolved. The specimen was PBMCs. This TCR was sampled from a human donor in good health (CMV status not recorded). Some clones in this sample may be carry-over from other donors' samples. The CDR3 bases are TGCGCCAGCAGACGGGATCCAAATCAGCTCCAGCATTTT. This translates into CASRRDPNQLQHF.